The source of this TCR beta chain is a study of control samples from healthy donors and cancer patients (dated by TCRdb to 2019 to 2021). As concerns this clone: It lacks a known antigen. No base qualities exist here, and no much larger clone lies one base off it.

The library came from the immunoSEQ multiplex PCR assay. TCRdb carries this immuneACCESS record with in-frame sequences only. Its versions omit some clonotypes, under half of them owing to an unresolved V gene in the studies checked, with the rest unexplained. The sample profile shows over 85,000 clones; 85% to 90% of them were found once. Less than 4% of the sample is in the top ten clones. Taken from cysteine to phenylalanine, the CDR3 has 12 residues. Of the read, only the CDR3 DNA is kept; its 36 bases are in frame from base 1. The trim is 3 bases for V and 8 bases for J, with a gap of 5 bases between the germline ends.

This sequence originates from a woman between 55 and 75 years old with lung cancer. The sequence is built from TRBV12-3 or TRBV12-4 and TRBJ1-6; the D gene lacks a confident call. Sequenced input: PBMCs. The DNA is as follows: TGTGCCAGCAGTTTCCTCGATTCACCCCTCCACTTT. It encodes CASSFLDSPLHF.